The clone carrying this TCR beta chain was detected only a few times. Its antigen is as yet unknown. This sample stems from a study of identical twins. Study-level points and caveats: Out-of-frame alpha sequences shared by twins showed excess low generation probability.

The germline V gene has CDR1 SEHNR and CDR2 FQNEAQ (reference sequence). There are 14 residues in the CDR3. Trimming took off 7 bases at V and 5 bases at J, with 16 bases between the two ends. Each cDNA held unique molecular identifiers, and template switching gave it a universal primer site. TCRdb called the 5' RACE reads again in MiXCR, with one record for every CDR3 protein. The sample shows 600,000 to 800,000 distinct CDR3 sequences, about 20% of them seen only once. These same records also appear under a second study, on T cells expressing NK-cell markers.

The chain uses TRBV7-9 and TRBJ2-3; D is ambiguous. The receptor was isolated from a woman aged 18-29 years in good health. The sequencing sample was made of PBMCs. The CDR3 sequence: CASITEPAGDTQYF. In DNA, the CDR3 is TGTGCCAGCATTACCGAGCCGGCAGGAGATACGCAGTATTTT.